The 31 T cell receptor beta chains given below trace back to one sample, sequenced in a study of T cells in localized non-small cell lung cancer. Using immunoSEQ multiplex PCR, the repertoire was profiled, and TCRdb retains in-frame clones only, with some absent. The sample consists of about 27,000 clones, approximately 86% of them appearing once. Sequencing used peripheral blood, obtained before any cancer treatment. The origin of the receptors is a female donor over 55 with stage II squamous cell lung carcinoma.

The chain employs TRBV5-1 and TRBJ2-6; D ambiguous. This CDR3 has 16 amino acids. V lost 4 bases to trimming and J lost 4 bases, with 15 bases between them. Germline V gene lookup returns CDR1 SGHRS and CDR2 YFSETQ. This CDR3 reads CASSNGRAAGANVLTF. The CDR3 DNA is TGCGCCAGCAGCAATGGACGGGCGGCGGGGGCCAACGTCCTGACTTTC.

The gene calls are TRBV11-2 and TRBJ2-1; D gene ambiguous. The CDR3 runs 11 residues. Germline V gives CDR1 SGHAT, CDR2 FQNNGV. Trimming stripped 4 bases from V and 8 bases from J, with 6 bases between. The CDR3 nucleotides are TGTGCCAGCAGCTATACGGATGAGCAGTTCTTC. Protein sequence: CASSYTDEQFF. The whole variable domain, filled in from reference TRBV11-2 and TRBJ2-1, reads EAGVAQSPRYKIIEKRQSVAFWCNPISGHATLYWYQQILGQGPKLLIQFQNNGVVDDSQLPKDRFSAERLKGVDSTLKIQPAKLEDSAVYLCASSYTDEQFFGPGTRLTVL.

To note about this clone: Other DNA variants within this sample encode the same CDR3. The genes are TRBV30 and TRBJ2-2, with a weak D call TRBD2 (5 bases). Trimming shortened V by 0 bases and J by 2 bases, and 7 bases separated the two germline ends. Germline V gene lookup returns CDR1 GTSNPN and CDR2 SVGIG (reference sequence). CDR3 length: 14 residues. The CDR3 protein is CAWSVTRNTGELFF. DNA of the CDR3: TGTGCCTGGAGTGTAACTAGAAACACCGGGGAGCTGTTTTTT. Full variable domain (outside the CDR3, taken from reference TRBV30 and TRBJ2-2): SQTIHQWPATLVQPVGSPLSLECTVEGTSNPNLYWYRQAAGRGLQLLFYSVGIGQISSEVPQNLSASRPQDRQFILSSKKLLLSDSGFYLCAWSVTRNTGELFFGEGSRLTVL.

This chain joins TRBV28 and TRBJ1-3, with D hard to call. Germline V gene sequence: CDR1 MDHEN, CDR2 SYDVKM. Trimming shortened V by 5 bases and J by 3 bases, and 14 bases separated the two germline ends. The CDR3 extends over 15 amino acids. The CDR3 sequence is CASSRWTGYGNTIYF. CDR3 DNA sequence: TGTGCCAGCAGTCGGTGGACCGGCTATGGAAACACCATATATTTT.

The gene calls are TRBV18 and TRBJ1-2, with D unclear. The ends were cut back, 2 bases at V and 7 bases at J, with 17 bases in the middle. Germline CDR1 is KGHSH and CDR2 is LQKENI. CDR3 length: 15 amino acids. The CDR3 DNA reads TGTGCCAGCTCACCAGGCCTCGAGGGTGCCGGTGGCTACACCTTC. This sequence encodes CASSPGLEGAGGYTF.

The J gene is TRBJ1-1, the V gene TRBV7-2; no reliable D call. CDR1 and CDR2 from the germline V gene are SGHTA and FQGNSA. The V end was cut by 3 bases, the J end by 5 bases, with 16 bases between. The CDR3 extends over 15 amino acids. CDR3 sequence (DNA): TGTGCCAGCAGCTTGATGGACGGCCTAAGGACTGAAGCTTTCTTT. Translated: CASSLMDGLRTEAFF.

The chain links TRBV7-9 to TRBJ2-3; TRBD1 aligns across 7 bases. Germline V CDR1 and CDR2: SEHNR, FQNEAQ (reference sequence). The CDR3 totals 17 residues. Unmatched junction bases numbered 7, after V lost 1 base and J lost 0 bases. The CDR3 spells CASSLGTGDYSTDTQYF. The CDR3 bases are TGTGCCAGCAGCTTAGGGACAGGTGATTATAGCACAGATACGCAGTATTTT.

J is TRBJ2-5 and V is TRBV28; D is unresolved. V was trimmed by 8 bases and J by 1 base, leaving 14 bases between them. CDR3 size: 14 residues. Germline CDR1 and CDR2: MDHEN and SYDVKM. CDR3 amino acids: CASLAAAVQETQYF. CDR3 bases: TGTGCCAGCCTTGCCGCGGCAGTCCAAGAGACCCAGTACTTC.

The CDR3 spells CASTYQGQFNQPQHF. CDR3 DNA: TGTGCCAGCACATACCAAGGACAGTTCAATCAGCCCCAGCATTTT. This chain links TRBV6-1 with TRBJ1-5; possibly TRBD1 for D (6 bases). Germline V gene data show CDR1 as MNHNS and CDR2 as SASEGT. The CDR3 is made up of 15 amino acids. Trimming removed 7 bases at V and 3 bases at J, with 16 bases between.

J is TRBJ2-7 and V is TRBV6-6; 8 bases map to TRBD2. With V trimmed by 8 bases and J by 2 bases, 8 bases remained unmatched. The CDR3 is made up of 14 amino acids. Germline V gene lookup returns CDR1 MNHNY and CDR2 SVGAGI (reference sequence). The CDR3 DNA follows: TGTGCCAGCGCTCCGAGCGGGGGAACCTACGAGCAGTACTTC. It translates to CASAPSGGTYEQYF.

The gene calls are TRBV28 and TRBJ1-5; TRBD1 matches at 7 bases. Germline assignment: CDR1 MDHEN and CDR2 SYDVKM. The trim removed 4 bases at V and 0 bases at J, leaving 9 bases unmatched. The CDR3 has 17 residues. The CDR3 DNA reads TGTGCCAGCAGTTCCCACGGGGCAGGGGGTAGCAATCAGCCCCAGCATTTT. It translates to CASSSHGAGGSNQPQHF.

V usage is TRBV7-9 and J usage is TRBJ1-3; perhaps TRBD1 as D (5 bases). The CDR3 has 15 amino acids. CDR1 SEHNR and CDR2 FQNEAQ come from the germline V gene (reference sequence). V was clipped by 6 bases and J by 4 bases, with 16 bases between them. CDR3 sequence: CASSREKQGGNTIYF. DNA of the CDR3: TGTGCCAGCAGTAGAGAAAAGCAGGGAGGAAACACCATATATTTT.

Here the CDR3 DNA reads TGTGCCAGCAGCTACAGGGGTAGGAGCACAGATACGCAGTATTTT. This encodes CASSYRGRSTDTQYF. V gene TRBV6-5 combines with J gene TRBJ2-3, with TRBD1 matching 7 bases. Per the germline V gene, CDR1 is MNHEY and CDR2 is SVGAGI. V shed 6 bases and J 0 bases; nucleotides not matched to a gene: 6. The CDR3 spans 15 residues.

The rearrangement links TRBV18 to TRBJ2-7, with D uncertain. The CDR3 spans 16 residues. The V and J ends lost 0 bases and 7 bases respectively, with 19 bases between them. Germline CDR1 and CDR2: KGHSH and LQKENI. CDR3 loop: CASSPPRRKGVWEQYF. The CDR3 DNA reads as TGTGCCAGCTCACCACCGAGGCGGAAGGGCGTGTGGGAGCAGTACTTC.

The CDR3 loop is CASSGIAGGQETQYF. As DNA, the CDR3 is TGTGCCAGCAGCGGAATAGCGGGGGGCCAAGAGACCCAGTACTTC. This chain links TRBV9 with TRBJ2-5; 10 nucleotides match TRBD2. Germline loops: CDR1 SGDLS, CDR2 YYNGEE. The V and J ends lost 3 bases and 1 base, in that order; junction bases with no gene match: 3. The CDR3 contains 15 residues.

V gene TRBV6-5 combines with J gene TRBJ1-1; maybe TRBD1 (6 bases). Germline V CDR1 and CDR2: MNHEY, SVGAGI. The CDR3 length is 13 residues. V gave up 6 bases and J gave up 6 bases, with 14 bases separating them. CDR3 bases: TGTGCCAGCAGACCTACAGGGATGGCTGAAGCTTTCTTT. Amino acid sequence: CASRPTGMAEAFF.

This clone was recorded only once. The genes are TRBV4-3 and TRBJ2-7; 7 bases agree with TRBD2. Per germline, CDR1 LGHNA and CDR2 YSLEER. After removal of 1 base from V and 6 bases from J, the junction contained 6 bases not matched to a gene. The CDR3 totals 14 residues. CDR3 protein: CASSQGQGGREQYF. CDR3 nucleotides: TGCGCCAGCAGCCAAGGGCAGGGAGGGCGCGAGCAGTACTTC.

V gene TRBV9 combines with J gene TRBJ2-2, with D unclear. CDR3 size: 10 residues. Germline CDR1 SGDLS, CDR2 YYNGEE. Trimming stripped 10 bases from V and 7 bases from J, with 8 bases between. The CDR3 is CASPGGELFF. In DNA form, the CDR3 reads TGTGCCTCCCCCGGCGGGGAGCTGTTTTTT.

V gene TRBV5-1 combines with J gene TRBJ1-4, with 9 bases lining up with TRBD1. V was clipped by 5 bases and J by 6 bases; unmatched bases: 5. There are 14 residues in the CDR3. Germline CDR1 reads SGHRS; CDR2 reads YFSETQ. CDR3 amino acids: CASSTTGGDEKLFF. The CDR3, as DNA: TGCGCCAGCAGTACGACAGGGGGGGATGAAAAACTGTTTTTT.

The genes are TRBV4-2 and TRBJ1-1; tentative D call: TRBD1 (5 bases). The CDR3 has 19 residues. In germline, CDR1 is LGHNA, CDR2 YNFKEQ. V was trimmed by 0 bases and J by 1 base, leaving 21 bases between them. CDR3 sequence (DNA): TGTGCCAGCAGCCAAGATCTTAAGTGGAAGGAGAGGGGGAACACTGAAGCTTTCTTT. It is translated as CASSQDLKWKERGNTEAFF.

The J gene is TRBJ2-3, the V gene TRBV2, with TRBD2 as a possible D gene (5 bases). The CDR3 contains 13 residues. Looked up from germline, CDR1 is SNHLY and CDR2 is FYNNEI. V was shortened by 7 bases and J by 1 base, with 9 bases between the two germline ends. The chain's CDR3 is CASIRTRTDTQYF. CDR3 in DNA: TGTGCCAGCATAAGGACTCGCACAGATACGCAGTATTTT.

The rearrangement links TRBV5-1 to TRBJ2-5, with D unresolved. Per germline, CDR1 SGHRS and CDR2 YFSETQ. The CDR3 runs 14 residues. V was cut by 1 base and J by 5 bases, with 12 bases left in between. CDR3 sequence: CASSLFEALETQYF. CDR3 nucleotides: TGCGCCAGCAGCTTGTTTGAAGCGTTGGAGACCCAGTACTTC.

The rearrangement uses TRBV10-2 and TRBJ1-4, with D maybe TRBD1 (6 bases). Trimming removed 5 bases at V and 5 bases at J, with 18 bases between. Germline CDR1 and CDR2: WSHSY and SAAADI. This CDR3 comprises 16 residues. CDR3 region: CASSTNVGGINEKLFF. The CDR3, as DNA: TGCGCCAGCAGTACCAATGTAGGGGGGATCAATGAAAAACTGTTTTTT.

The rearrangement joins TRBV9 to TRBJ2-1; TRBD1 matches at 10 bases. V lost 0 bases, J lost 7 bases, and 7 bases stayed unmatched. CDR1 and CDR2 (germline): SGDLS, YYNGEE. This CDR3 is built from 16 residues. DNA of the CDR3: TGTGCCAGCAGCGTAGGAGGGACAGGGGCCGGGAATGAGCAGTTCTTC. It is translated as CASSVGGTGAGNEQFF.

The chain combines TRBV28 with TRBJ2-7; 7 bases match TRBD2. Germline values: CDR1 MDHEN, CDR2 SYDVKM. J was trimmed by 2 bases and V by 7 bases; bases with no gene match: 11. The CDR3 extends over 15 amino acids. The CDR3 sequence: CASIQGSGRAYEQYF. CDR3 bases: TGTGCCAGCATCCAAGGGTCAGGGAGGGCCTACGAGCAGTACTTC.

This clone appeared a single time. The CDR3 nucleotides are TGTGCCAGCCACGCCCTCTCTGGGGCCAACGTCCTGACTTTC. The encoded protein is CASHALSGANVLTF. This chain uses TRBV2 with TRBJ2-6, with D hard to call. CDR1 SNHLY and CDR2 FYNNEI come from the germline V gene. V gave up 8 bases and J gave up 0 bases, with 8 bases separating them. The CDR3 covers 14 residues.

This chain joins TRBV7-9 and TRBJ2-4; possible D gene TRBD2, 5 bases. Trimming took off 8 bases at V and 6 bases at J, with 14 bases between the two ends. The CDR3 contains 13 residues. Germline CDR1 is SEHNR and CDR2 is FQNEAQ (reference sequence). The CDR3 DNA follows: TGTGCCAGCGCCCGGGGAGCGCGAAACATTCAGTACTTC. Encoded protein: CASARGARNIQYF.

The chain is built from TRBV4-2 and TRBJ2-5; 7 nucleotides match TRBD1. Trimming took 5 bases from V and 0 from J; bases not matched to a gene: 3. CDR1 is LGHNA, CDR2 YNFKEQ, per germline. CDR3 size: 14 residues. The CDR3 sequence is CASSFGTDQETQYF. The CDR3 coding sequence is TGTGCCAGCAGCTTTGGGACAGACCAAGAGACCCAGTACTTC.

The V gene is TRBV18, the J gene TRBJ2-2, with D tentatively TRBD1 (5 bases). V lost 1 base, J lost 0 bases, and 15 bases lay in between. Germline V gene sequence: CDR1 KGHSH, CDR2 LQKENI. The CDR3 consists of 18 residues. CDR3 amino acids: CASSPLQGLLANTGELFF. The CDR3 nucleotides are TGTGCCAGCTCACCACTTCAGGGCCTGCTGGCGAACACCGGGGAGCTGTTTTTT. Full variable domain (missing parts from reference TRBV18 and TRBJ2-2): NAGVMQNPRHLVRRRGQEARLRCSPMKGHSHVYWYRQLPEEGLKFMVYLQKENIIDESGMPKERFSAEFPKEGPSILRIQQVVRGDSAAYFCASSPLQGLLANTGELFFGEGSRLTVL.

The chain joins TRBV7-2 to TRBJ2-5; D is ambiguous. Deletions cut 9 bases from V and 3 bases from J, with 11 bases between. Germline lookup yields CDR1 SGHTA and CDR2 FQGNSA. This CDR3 spans 12 amino acids. CDR3 in DNA: TGTGCCAGTCGGGCTCTCGAAGAGACCCAGTACTTC. Residues: CASRALEETQYF.

CDR3 amino acids: CASSLVVAPLNNEQFF. As DNA, the CDR3 is TGTGCCAGCAGCTTAGTTGTAGCGCCTTTAAACAATGAGCAGTTCTTC. V usage is TRBV11-1 and J usage is TRBJ2-1, with a tentative D call TRBD2 (5 bases). This CDR3 is built from 16 residues. Between the trimmed V and J ends, which lost 1 base and 5 bases, there was a span of 15 bases. The germline V gene has CDR1 SGHAT and CDR2 FQDESV (reference sequence).